This T cell receptor beta chain was captured by sequencing in a study of control samples from healthy donors and cancer patients. Sequencing was performed with immunoSEQ multiplex PCR; in TCRdb, only in-frame clones are kept and a portion is missing. The sample carries some 150,000 clones, about 91% recorded once. Trimming shortened V by 7 bases and J by 4 bases, and 15 bases separated the two germline ends. The V gene's germline CDR1 is MNHEY and CDR2 SMNVEV (reference sequence). The length of the CDR3 is 14 residues. The sequenced sample consisted of blood. The rearrangement uses TRBV27 and TRBJ2-3; D could derive from TRBD1 or TRBD2 (5 bases each). The receptor was isolated from a man aged 25 to 40 in good health. The CDR3 nucleotides are TGTGCCAGCAAGCCGGGGCCGAAGGCAGATACGCAGTATTTT. As protein: CASKPGPKADTQYF.